This TCR beta chain was recorded in a study of cytomegalovirus exposure and HLA in healthy donors. Study results and limitations: 16,951 TCR beta sequences were associated with HLA alleles at 0.05 false discovery rate in a later analysis. Presence/absence analysis assumed near-uniform sequencing depth across donors. A later analysis by the authors found several of the most significant clusters apparently linked to common viral pathogens.

As concerns this clone: Its antigen remains unidentified.

Use of 60 Vbeta and 13 Jbeta primers characterized the PCR. Clones were sequenced by immunoSEQ multiplex PCR, and TCRdb holds only the in-frame ones, with some missing. Its table lists about 39,000 clones. The junction had 10 bases not matched to a gene; V was cut back by 4 bases and J by 4 bases. Germline-derived CDR1 and CDR2 are SGHAT and FQNNGV. This CDR3 has 15 residues. This clonotype was obtained from a woman aged 25 to 45 in good health and CMV-seropositive. This chain connects TRBV11-2 to TRBJ2-7; 7 nucleotides align to TRBD1. Input material: PBMCs. The CDR3 is CASSSSRDSLYEQYF. The CDR3 nucleotides are TGTGCCAGCAGCTCCAGCCGGGACAGCCTTTACGAGCAGTACTTC.